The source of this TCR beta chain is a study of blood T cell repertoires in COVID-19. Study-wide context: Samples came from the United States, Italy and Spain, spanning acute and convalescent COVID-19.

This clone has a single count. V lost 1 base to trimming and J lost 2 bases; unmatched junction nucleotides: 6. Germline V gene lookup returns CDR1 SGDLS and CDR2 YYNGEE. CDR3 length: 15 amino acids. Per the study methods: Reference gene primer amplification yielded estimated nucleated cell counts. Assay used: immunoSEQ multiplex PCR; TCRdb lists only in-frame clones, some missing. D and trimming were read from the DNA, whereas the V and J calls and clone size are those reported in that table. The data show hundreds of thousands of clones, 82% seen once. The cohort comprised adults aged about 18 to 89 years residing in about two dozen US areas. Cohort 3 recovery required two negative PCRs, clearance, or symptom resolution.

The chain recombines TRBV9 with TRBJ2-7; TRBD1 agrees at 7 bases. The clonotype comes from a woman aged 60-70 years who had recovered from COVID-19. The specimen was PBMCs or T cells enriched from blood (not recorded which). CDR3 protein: CASSVTGQWTYEQYF. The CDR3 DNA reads TGTGCCAGCAGCGTAACGGGACAGTGGACCTACGAGCAGTACTTC.